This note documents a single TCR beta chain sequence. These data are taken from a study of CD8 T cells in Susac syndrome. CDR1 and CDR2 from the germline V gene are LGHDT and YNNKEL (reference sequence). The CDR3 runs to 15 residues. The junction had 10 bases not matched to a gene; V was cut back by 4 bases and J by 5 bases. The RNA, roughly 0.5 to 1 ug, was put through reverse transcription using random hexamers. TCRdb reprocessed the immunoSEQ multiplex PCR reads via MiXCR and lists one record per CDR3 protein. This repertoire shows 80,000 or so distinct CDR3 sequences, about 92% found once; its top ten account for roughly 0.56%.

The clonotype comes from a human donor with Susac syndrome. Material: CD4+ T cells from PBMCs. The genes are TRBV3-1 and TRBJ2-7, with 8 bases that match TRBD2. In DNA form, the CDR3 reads TGTGCCAGCAGCCTACGGGGACTAGGGGGGCACGAGCAGTACTTC. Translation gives CASSLRGLGGHEQYF.